One and the same sample provided the 5 T cell receptor beta chains below, sequenced in a study of shared clonotypes between healthy human individuals. Libraries were prepared by immunoSEQ multiplex PCR; TCRdb keeps only in-frame clonotypes and omits some of them. The table includes about 490,000 clones, 76% detected once. The specimen was PBMCs. Receptor source: a woman aged 40-49 years in good health. Some clones in this sample may be carry-over from other donors' samples.

The V call is TRBV19, the J call TRBJ1-1, with D maybe TRBD1 (5 bases). Germline V CDR1 and CDR2: LNHDA, SQIVND (reference sequence). The CDR3 spans 15 residues. Trimming left V 3 bases short and J 0 bases short, with 11 bases between. CDR3 sequence: CASSMYLGLNTEAFF. CDR3 sequence (DNA): TGTGCCAGTAGTATGTACTTGGGGCTGAACACTGAAGCTTTCTTT.

Turning to this clone: The junction departs from the called germline gene at one end, perhaps through a read error. The V and J genes are TRBV28 and TRBJ1-1; 8 nucleotides match TRBD1. The germline gives CDR1 MDHEN, CDR2 SYDVKM. This CDR3 region has 15 residues. The CDR3 DNA reads as TGTGCCAGCAGTTTAAAAACACAGGGGGACACTGGAGCTTTCTTT. As protein: CASSLKTQGDTGAFF.

In this sample, this clone turned up a few times. This chain connects TRBV6-1 to TRBJ1-1, with D unclear. From germline, CDR1 is MNHNS and CDR2 SASEGT. There are 14 residues in the CDR3. Trimming stripped 4 bases from V and 1 base from J, with 10 bases between. CDR3 sequence: CASSGRTQNTEAFF. The CDR3 DNA reads TGTGCCAGCAGTGGCCGCACCCAGAACACTGAAGCTTTCTTT.

The rearrangement uses TRBV5-1 and TRBJ1-1, with 8 bases identical to TRBD1. Germline trimming cut 4 bases from V and 5 bases from J; bases unmatched to any gene: 7. The CDR3 sequence is 14 residues long. Germline assignment: CDR1 SGHRS and CDR2 YFSETQ. Written as DNA, the CDR3 is TGCGCCAGCAGCGCACAGGGGGGAGGGACTGAAGCTTTCTTT. Translation: CASSAQGGGTEAFF.

The chain links TRBV30 to TRBJ2-1, with no clear D. Per germline, CDR1 GTSNPN and CDR2 SVGIG (reference sequence). The CDR3 spans 13 residues. Between the trimmed V and J ends, which lost 3 bases and 0 bases, there was a span of 6 bases. In nucleotides, the CDR3 is TGTGCCTGGAGCTTAAGCTCCTACAATGAGCAGTTCTTC. Translation: CAWSLSSYNEQFF.